The TCR beta chain under discussion was sequenced for a study of blood T cell repertoires in COVID-19. Study at large: Samples of COVID-19 (acute and convalescent) were obtained from the United States, Italy and Spain. From T cells, B-cell-depleted T cells, or PBMCs came the material, which was cDNA or gDNA.

In the source study's methods: Amplification with reference gene primers provided the estimates of nucleated cell counts. Profiled with immunoSEQ multiplex PCR; TCRdb holds only in-frame clones, not every one. D and trimming were read from the DNA, whereas the V and J calls and clone size are those reported in that table. The sample holds 100,000 or so clones, more than 75% seen once. The germline CDR1 and CDR2 sequences are SGHTA and FQGTGA. V dropped 0 bases and J dropped 2; count of bases not matched to a gene: 3. This CDR3 region has 15 residues. What was sequenced was peripheral blood. The chain joins TRBV7-3 to TRBJ2-7, with 8 bases lining up with TRBD2. This receptor was obtained from a human donor in a cohort sampled during active COVID-19. CDR3 protein: CASSLTGLGTYEQYF. The DNA of the CDR3 is TGTGCCAGCAGCTTAACGGGACTAGGGACCTACGAGCAGTACTTC.